The clone carrying this TCR beta chain was detected only a few times. The antigen is not known. The data stem from a study of T-cell memory formation after mild COVID-19. V lost 5 bases, J lost 1 base, and 12 bases lay in between. This CDR3 region has 14 residues. CDR1 is SGHRS and CDR2 is YFSETQ in the germline V gene. Study-level points and caveats: Day 15 to 85 contractors were CD4/CD8 balanced; later expanders leaned CD4+.

After 5'RACE with constant-segment primers, TCR alpha and TCR beta cDNA libraries carrying sample barcodes and UMIs were obtained. TCRdb ran MiXCR on the 5' RACE reads and lists one entry per CDR3 protein. The sample has 350,000 or so distinct CDR3 sequences, about an eighth seen once. This chain uses TRBV5-1 with TRBJ1-1; D not certain. The sequenced sample consisted of PBMCs or a T cell subset sorted from them (not recorded which). The sequence came from a man younger than 30 who had mild COVID-19 (a few samples of this study predate the infection). Cell type and time point are not known. CDR3 bases: TGCGCCAGCAGACGCCAGACGGGGAACACTGAAGCTTTCTTT. Translation: CASRRQTGNTEAFF.